What follows are 8 T cell receptor beta chains derived from one specimen sequenced in a study of blood T cell repertoires in COVID-19. Only in-frame clones appear in the TCRdb table, and some are missing; sequencing was by immunoSEQ multiplex PCR. In the table there are about 190,000 clones, approximately 88% of which are singletons. Input material: PBMCs or T cells enriched from blood (not recorded which). These receptors all come from a woman aged 30 to 39 who had recovered from COVID-19.

The chain recombines TRBV3-1 (or the pseudogene TRBV3-2) with TRBJ2-3; 13 positions match TRBD2. J gave up 1 base and V 2 bases, and 9 bases lay outside the gene matches. This CDR3 is built from 19 residues. CDR1 is LGHDT, CDR2 YNNKEL, per germline (reference sequence). CDR3 sequence (DNA): TGTGCCAGCAGCCAACATGGACTAGCGGGGGTCTATGGCACAGATACGCAGTATTTT. It codes for CASSQHGLAGVYGTDTQYF.

This clone showed up just once. The chain carries TRBV29-1 and TRBJ2-5; TRBD1 matches 8 bases. J gave up 4 bases and V 7 bases, and 20 bases lay outside the gene matches. This CDR3 contains 17 residues. Germline V lookup: CDR1 SQVTM, CDR2 ANQGSEA. The CDR3, as DNA: TGCAGCGCCCGGGGGAGGACAGGGAGGCCCAAGGGAGAGACCCAGTACTTC. This translates into CSARGRTGRPKGETQYF.

The genes are TRBV28 and TRBJ1-5; a weak D match, TRBD1 (5 bases). V gave up 6 bases and J gave up 2 bases, with 14 bases separating them. The germline V gene has CDR1 MDHEN and CDR2 SYDVKM. The CDR3 sequence is 15 residues long. DNA of the CDR3: TGTGCCAGCAGCTTTGGGCAGGGTGGCAATCAGCCCCAGCATTTT. It yields the protein CASSFGQGGNQPQHF.

The rearrangement links TRBV7-9 to TRBJ1-5, with D possibly TRBD1 on 6 matching bases. Germline V gives CDR1 SEHNR, CDR2 FQNEAQ (reference sequence). The CDR3 runs to 16 residues. V was pared by 6 bases and J by 2 bases, with 17 bases between. CDR3 coding DNA: TGTGCCAGCAGTTCATCGGGGGGCGAGGGCAATCAGCCCCAGCATTTT. Translated: CASSSSGGEGNQPQHF.

The V call is TRBV7-2, the J call TRBJ2-5; 11 bases are shared with TRBD2. The J segment lost 5 bases and the V segment lost 7 bases, leaving 18 bases of the junction unmatched. The CDR3 loop spans 18 amino acids. CDR1 is SGHTA, CDR2 FQGNSA, per germline. The CDR3 here is CASTRFWLAGGRGETQYF. CDR3 in DNA: TGTGCCAGCACCCGCTTTTGGCTAGCGGGAGGAAGAGGGGAGACCCAGTACTTC.

V usage is TRBV29-1 and J usage is TRBJ2-4; D perhaps matches TRBD2 (7 bases). The CDR3 covers 16 residues. V lost 4 bases to trimming and J lost 0 bases, with 16 bases between them. Germline CDR1 SQVTM, CDR2 ANQGSEA. CDR3 sequence: CSVVGGPLLAKNIQYF. DNA for the CDR3: TGCAGCGTTGTCGGGGGGCCCTTACTAGCCAAAAACATTCAGTACTTC.

This chain uses TRBV6-5 with TRBJ2-1, with 9 bases aligning to TRBD2. V trimming: 2 bases; J trimming: 6 bases; junction bases outside the gene matches: 5. Looked up from germline, CDR1 is MNHEY and CDR2 is SVGAGI. CDR3 length: 15 residues. The CDR3 here is CASSYNAGGPNEQFF. CDR3 nucleotides: TGTGCCAGCAGTTACAACGCGGGGGGGCCCAATGAGCAGTTCTTC.

V usage is TRBV5-1 and J usage is TRBJ2-5; 8 nucleotides match TRBD2. The CDR3 spans 15 residues. V lost 0 bases and J lost 5; bases outside the gene matches: 6. CDR1 is SGHRS and CDR2 is YFSETQ in the germline V gene. The CDR3, as DNA: TGCGCCAGCAGCTTGGAAGCGGGGGCAGGGGAGACCCAGTACTTC. It specifies CASSLEAGAGETQYF.